The 27 T cell receptor beta chains below come from one sample, sequenced in a study of response to subunit inactivated influenza vaccine. TCRdb reanalysed the RT-PCR reads using MiXCR and keeps one entry per CDR3 protein. The sample holds 610,000 or so distinct CDR3 sequences, 11% to 15% seen once. The sample was PBMCs from blood, taken about 11 days after vaccination. These receptors came from a man aged 50-59 years who received an inactivated influenza vaccine.

This chain connects TRBV2 to TRBJ2-3; tentative D call: TRBD2 (5 bases). Germline assignment: CDR1 SNHLY and CDR2 FYNNEI. The CDR3 length is 14 residues. Between the trimmed V and J ends, which lost 6 bases and 2 bases, there was a span of 12 bases. DNA of the CDR3: TGTGCCAGCAGCGGACTCTCCTCCACAGATACGCAGTATTTT. Amino acid sequence: CASSGLSSTDTQYF.

V usage is TRBV20-1 and J usage is TRBJ2-7; TRBD1 agrees at 7 bases. This CDR3 has 13 amino acids. Trimming at V came to 5 bases and at J to 5 bases, leaving 9 bases not matched to a gene. Germline lookup yields CDR1 DFQATT and CDR2 SNEGSKA (reference sequence). The CDR3 DNA reads TGCAGTGCTTTGGACAGGCCGAGCCACGAGCAGTACTTC. Translating it yields CSALDRPSHEQYF.

This clonotype was seen repeatedly, ten times or more. V gene TRBV29-1 combines with J gene TRBJ1-1; 9 nucleotides line up with TRBD1. The V segment lost 7 bases and the J segment 5 bases; nucleotides outside the gene matches: 5. Germline CDR1 reads SQVTM; CDR2 reads ANQGSEA. CDR3 size: 12 residues. The DNA for the CDR3 is TGCAGCGCAGGACAGGGGATGACTGAAGCTTTCTTT. Translated, it gives CSAGQGMTEAFF.

The chain employs TRBV4-2 and TRBJ1-2, with 7 positions matching TRBD1. Germline V CDR1 and CDR2: LGHNA, YNFKEQ. This CDR3 comprises 17 residues. The trim removed 1 base at V and 7 bases at J, leaving 15 bases unmatched. Here the CDR3 DNA reads TGTGCCAGCAGCCAAGTTGGGGGGAGTGACAGGGATAGTGGCTACACCTTC. This translates into CASSQVGGSDRDSGYTF.

For this clonotype: At one of its ends the junction is not consistent with the germline gene, which may arise from a read error. The rearrangement joins TRBV28 to TRBJ2-7; the match to TRBD2 covers 8 bases. CDR1 and CDR2 from the germline V gene are MDHEN and SYDVKM. The CDR3 is 15 residues long. CDR3 DNA: TGTGTCAGCAGGACGGGGGGGCAAAGCTCCTACGAGCAGTACTTC. This codes for CVSRTGGQSSYEQYF.

This clonotype was observed a handful of times. The chain combines TRBV7-3 with TRBJ2-2, with 9 bases lining up with TRBD2. This CDR3 region has 16 residues. The germline gives CDR1 SGHTA, CDR2 FQGTGA. V shed 2 bases and J 5 bases; nucleotides not matched to a gene: 6. The CDR3 DNA follows: TGTGCCAGCAGCTTAGAGGGACTAGCTCGGACCGGGGAGCTGTTTTTT. This codes for CASSLEGLARTGELFF. Combining the CDR3 with reference TRBV7-3 and TRBJ2-2 gives the whole variable domain GAGVSQTPSNKVTEKGKYVELRCDPISGHTALYWYRQSLGQGPEFLIYFQGTGAADDSGLPNDRFFAVRPEGSVSTLKIQRTERGDSAVYLCASSLEGLARTGELFFGEGSRLTVL.

This clonotype was observed a few times. The chain carries TRBV3-1 and TRBJ1-1, with 7 nucleotides matching TRBD1. The CDR3 loop spans 14 amino acids. J gave up 5 bases and V 5 bases, and 8 bases lay outside the gene matches. Germline CDR1 is LGHDT and CDR2 is YNNKEL (reference sequence). The CDR3 loop reads CASSFTGVGTEAFF. In DNA, the CDR3 is TGTGCCAGCAGCTTCACAGGGGTTGGGACTGAAGCTTTCTTT.

This clonotype was detected many times. The chain combines TRBV9 with TRBJ2-1; TRBD2 matches at 10 bases. V lost 0 bases to trimming and J lost 4 bases; unmatched junction nucleotides: 4. This CDR3 contains 16 residues. Per the germline V gene, CDR1 is SGDLS and CDR2 is YYNGEE. CDR3 protein: CASSVDSGGTYNEQFF. For the CDR3, the DNA is TGTGCCAGCAGCGTAGATAGCGGGGGGACTTACAATGAGCAGTTCTTC. Supplemented by reference TRBV9 and TRBJ2-1, the full variable domain reads DSGVTQTPKHLITATGQRVTLRCSPRSGDLSVYWYQQSLDQGLQFLIQYYNGEERAKGNILERFSAQQFPDLHSELNLSSLELGDSALYFCASSVDSGGTYNEQFFGPGTRLTVL.

There are many counts of this clonotype. The CDR3 coding sequence is TGTGCCAGCAGCTTTGGGACTAGCGGGTCCTACGAGCAGTACTTC. Translated: CASSFGTSGSYEQYF. The chain is built from TRBV5-6 and TRBJ2-7, with 12 nucleotides matching TRBD2. The J segment lost 1 base and the V segment lost 2 bases, leaving 1 base of the junction unmatched. CDR1 is SGHDT and CDR2 is YYEEEE in the germline V gene. The CDR3 has 15 amino acids. Based on the CDR3 plus reference TRBV5-6 and TRBJ2-7, the full variable domain is DAGVTQSPTHLIKTRGQQVTLRCSPKSGHDTVSWYQQALGQGPQFIFQYYEEEERQRGNFPDRFSGHQFPNYSSELNVNALLLGDSALYLCASSFGTSGSYEQYFGPGTRLTVT.

As regards this clonotype: A much bigger clone sits one base away, suggesting this may be a read error. The chain has TRBV7-9 and TRBJ2-5; D gene ambiguous. CDR1 is SEHNR and CDR2 is FQNEAQ in the germline V gene (reference sequence). The CDR3 is made up of 12 amino acids. The CDR3 DNA follows: TGTGCCGGCAGCTTTCCAGTGGAGACCCAGTACTTC. Amino acid sequence: CAGSFPVETQYF.

This chain connects TRBV5-1 to TRBJ2-1; TRBD2 matches 7 bases. Germline-derived CDR1 and CDR2 are SGHRS and YFSETQ. The CDR3 runs 17 residues. With 4 bases clipped from V and 3 bases from J, the junction kept 13 bases outside the gene matches. CDR3 sequence (DNA): TGCGCCAGCAGCCCCTTTCGTGCGGGAGTCGGCTACAATGAGCAGTTCTTC. Translated: CASSPFRAGVGYNEQFF.

This clonotype came up a few times. This sequence joins TRBV18 and TRBJ2-7; TRBD2 might be the D (5 bases). The CDR3 spans 15 residues. Germline CDR1 KGHSH, CDR2 LQKENI. Between the trimmed V and J ends, which lost 3 bases and 2 bases, there was a span of 14 bases. The CDR3 spells CASSPSGLATYEQYF. The CDR3 DNA is TGTGCCAGCTCACCTTCTGGACTCGCCACCTACGAGCAGTACTTC.

The CDR3 reads CASSFTLQEQYF. The CDR3 bases are TGCGCCAGCAGCTTCACCCTTCAAGAGCAGTACTTC. The chain combines TRBV5-1 with TRBJ2-7; no definite D call. Germline V gene lookup returns CDR1 SGHRS and CDR2 YFSETQ. Trimming pared 2 bases from V and 7 bases from J, leaving 10 bases between. The CDR3 runs 12 residues. The whole variable domain, remainder taken from reference TRBV5-1 and TRBJ2-7, is KAGVTQTPRYLIKTRGQQVTLSCSPISGHRSVSWYQQTPGQGLQFLFEYFSETQRNKGNFPGRFSGRQFSNSRSEMNVSTLELGDSALYLCASSFTLQEQYFGPGTRLTVT.

This clonotype was recorded a few times. The chain links TRBV3-1 to TRBJ2-5, with D tentatively TRBD2 (6 bases). Germline V gene data show CDR1 as LGHDT and CDR2 as YNNKEL (reference sequence). V was shortened by 1 base and J by 7 bases, with 10 bases between the two germline ends. The CDR3 is made up of 13 amino acids. CDR3 DNA: TGTGCCAGCAGCCAAGTTGATAGCGGGACCCAGTACTTC. Its translation is CASSQVDSGTQYF.

The rearrangement links TRBV27 to TRBJ2-3, with D uncertain. The CDR3 contains 13 residues. The V gene lost 4 bases and the J gene lost 9 bases, with 14 bases spanning the gap. Germline values: CDR1 MNHEY, CDR2 SMNVEV (reference sequence). CDR3 region: CASSSASLATQYF. DNA of the CDR3: TGTGCCAGCAGTTCTGCTAGTTTGGCGACGCAGTATTTT.

The chain links TRBV12-3 or TRBV12-4 to TRBJ1-4; 7 bases are shared with TRBD1. V lost 6 bases, J lost 3 bases, and 4 bases stayed unmatched. The CDR3 covers 14 residues. Written as DNA, the CDR3 is TGTGCCAGCAGAGAGGACAGGTCTAATGAAAAACTGTTTTTT. This encodes CASREDRSNEKLFF.

V usage is TRBV6-5 and J usage is TRBJ1-4; TRBD1 matches 7 bases. After removal of 4 bases from V and 8 bases from J, the junction contained 7 bases not matched to a gene. The V gene's germline CDR1 is MNHEY and CDR2 SVGAGI. The CDR3 contains 14 residues. The CDR3 region is CASSSTTGTEKLFF. Written as DNA, the CDR3 is TGTGCCAGCAGTTCCACGACAGGGACCGAAAAACTGTTTTTT.

The chain joins TRBV20-1 to TRBJ1-5; D remains unclear. The V gene's germline CDR1 is DFQATT and CDR2 SNEGSKA (reference sequence). The V and J ends lost 1 base and 0 bases respectively, with 13 bases between them. This CDR3 region has 16 residues. The CDR3 bases are TGCAGTGCTAGAGCTCGCAGATATCATAGCAATCAGCCCCAGCATTTT. It translates to CSARARRYHSNQPQHF.

The chain carries TRBV18 and TRBJ1-1, with D maybe TRBD1 (6 bases). The CDR3 spans 15 residues. The V end was cut by 1 base, the J end by 8 bases, with 17 bases between. The germline CDR1 and CDR2 sequences are KGHSH and LQKENI. The CDR3 DNA is TGTGCCAGCTCACCACGGGCAGGGGCGAACCCAGAAGCTTTCTTT. Amino acid sequence: CASSPRAGANPEAFF.

This chain links TRBV9 with TRBJ1-5; the D is unclear. Germline lookup yields CDR1 SGDLS and CDR2 YYNGEE. V lost 0 bases, J lost 0 bases, and 7 bases lay in between. CDR3 length equals 15 residues. In DNA, the CDR3 is TGTGCCAGCAGCGTAGACGGGTATAGCAATCAGCCCCAGCATTTT. Translation gives CASSVDGYSNQPQHF.

The rearrangement uses TRBV20-1 and TRBJ2-3; 15 bases line up with TRBD2. Germline lookup yields CDR1 DFQATT and CDR2 SNEGSKA (reference sequence). J was trimmed by 2 bases and V by 6 bases; bases with no gene match: 6. The CDR3 length is 16 residues. In nucleotides, the CDR3 is TGCAGTGCCATAGGACTAGCGGGAGGGAACACAGATACGCAGTATTTT. Amino acid sequence: CSAIGLAGGNTDTQYF.

This clonotype appeared many times. The chain combines TRBV4-1 with TRBJ2-2; D is possibly TRBD2 (7 bases). The CDR3 totals 15 residues. V lost 3 bases and J 4 bases, leaving 12 bases between the germline ends. CDR1 and CDR2 (germline): MGHRA, YSYEKL. CDR3 amino acids: CASSHRGGGTGELFF. Written as DNA, the CDR3 is TGCGCCAGCAGCCACAGGGGCGGGGGCACCGGGGAGCTGTTTTTT.

This chain uses TRBV3-1 with TRBJ2-3; 7 bases map to TRBD2. The CDR3 loop spans 17 amino acids. The V segment lost 3 bases and the J segment 0 bases; nucleotides outside the gene matches: 9. Germline V CDR1 and CDR2: LGHDT, YNNKEL (reference sequence). CDR3: CASSQRPTGGSTDTQYF. In nucleotides, the CDR3 is TGTGCCAGCAGCCAGCGACCGACCGGGGGGAGCACAGATACGCAGTATTTT.

This clonotype came up a few times. The chain has TRBV12-3 or TRBV12-4 and TRBJ1-1; D may be TRBD1 (5 bases). The V end lost 5 bases, the J end lost 3 bases, and 10 bases lay between the germline ends. The CDR3 spans 13 residues. The DNA for the CDR3 is TGTGCCAGCAGTCTAAGGGGACACACTGAAGCTTTCTTT. Amino acid sequence: CASSLRGHTEAFF.

The chain couples TRBV9 to TRBJ1-2; D not certain. Deletions cut 0 bases from V and 14 bases from J, with 14 bases between. From germline, CDR1 is SGDLS and CDR2 YYNGEE. The CDR3 totals 12 residues. CDR3 sequence reads: CASSVEAGPKTF. CDR3 sequence (DNA): TGTGCCAGCAGCGTAGAGGCAGGCCCAAAGACCTTC.

This CDR3 is CAISELASGRASTDTQYF. CDR3 nucleotide sequence: TGTGCCATCAGTGAACTAGCTAGCGGGAGGGCTAGCACAGATACGCAGTATTTT. The rearrangement joins TRBV10-3 to TRBJ2-3, with 12 bases identical to TRBD2. J was trimmed by 0 bases and V by 3 bases; bases with no gene match: 7. Germline-derived CDR1 and CDR2 are ENHRY and SYGVKD. This CDR3 spans 18 amino acids.

This clonotype was detected a few times. This chain connects TRBV4-1 to TRBJ2-1, with a tentative D call TRBD1 (5 bases). V was shortened by 0 bases and J by 7 bases, with 13 bases between the two germline ends. The CDR3 spans 15 residues. Germline CDR1 and CDR2: MGHRA and YSYEKL. The CDR3 sequence is CASSQEKQGFNEQFF. The CDR3 region has the DNA TGCGCCAGCAGCCAAGAAAAGCAGGGTTTTAATGAGCAGTTCTTC.